The present entry profiles one T cell receptor beta chain with its context. Its antigen is unidentified. This sample was included in a study of cytomegalovirus exposure and HLA in healthy donors. Study observations and caveats: The classifier reportedly diagnosed cytomegalovirus status with high specificity and sensitivity.

Assay used: immunoSEQ multiplex PCR; TCRdb lists only in-frame clones, some missing. The sample holds over 150,000 clones; roughly 82% are singletons and the top ten take roughly 13%. V was clipped by 2 bases and J by 1 base, with 15 bases between them. Germline V CDR1 and CDR2: MDHEN, SYDVKM. This CDR3 has 16 residues. The origin of this receptor is a woman in her twenties or thirties in good health and CMV-seropositive. The sequencing input was PBMCs. This chain connects TRBV28 to TRBJ2-7, with a weak D call TRBD2 (5 bases). In DNA form, the CDR3 reads TGTGCCAGCAGTTTAAACGGACTGCCCCCATCCTACGAGCAGTACTTC. Translating it yields CASSLNGLPPSYEQYF.